These 24 T cell receptor beta chains originate from one sample sequenced in a study of blood T cell repertoires in COVID-19 (dated by TCRdb to 2020 to 2022). The protocol used for the library was the immunoSEQ multiplex PCR assay. TCRdb obtained this table from immuneACCESS and retained in-frame rearrangements with V and J assigned. These tables miss some clones; where compared with another copy, unresolved V genes account for less than half of the shortfall, and the remainder is unexplained. This sample is represented by 150,000 to 200,000 clones; about 80% of them were singletons. Clones ranked in the top ten supply about 5% of the sample. Sequencing was done on a sample of PBMCs or T cells enriched from blood (not recorded which). The receptors were gathered from an older woman with acute COVID-19.

This clone has a single count. The V call is TRBV27, the J call TRBJ1-5; D may be TRBD1 (5 bases). The CDR3 has 12 residues. Germline lookup yields CDR1 MNHEY and CDR2 SMNVEV (reference sequence). Trimming cost V 8 bases and J 4 bases, with 9 bases left between them. The CDR3 DNA sequence: TGTGCCAGCCTCCAGGGAAATCAGCCCCAGCATTTT. Its translation is CASLQGNQPQHF.

The chain has TRBV15 and TRBJ2-7, with 14 bases fitting TRBD2. After removal of 1 base from V and 7 bases from J, the junction contained 12 bases not matched to a gene. Germline loops: CDR1 LNHNV, CDR2 YYDKDF (reference sequence). The CDR3 contains 18 residues. CDR3 sequence: CATSRGGTSGSQRGEQYF. The CDR3 nucleotides read TGTGCCACCAGCAGAGGAGGGACTAGCGGGAGTCAACGAGGGGAGCAGTACTTC.

V and J are TRBV5-3 and TRBJ1-4; D gene unclear. TRBV5-3 is designated an ORF whose function remains uncertain. The length of the CDR3 is 15 residues. V gave up 4 bases and J gave up 13 bases, with 23 bases separating them. The CDR3 sequence: CARSNRRRSNVTLFF. CDR3 coding DNA: TGTGCCAGAAGCAACCGTCGGAGGTCTAATGTAACACTGTTTTTT.

The chain links TRBV3-1 (or the pseudogene TRBV3-2) to TRBJ2-5, with D possibly TRBD2 on 7 matching bases. The germline V gene encodes CDR1 LGHDT and CDR2 YNNKEL (reference sequence). V shed 4 bases and J shed 2 bases, with 26 bases lying between them. The CDR3 has 19 residues. In DNA form, the CDR3 reads TGTGCCAGCAGCCCCCTCGGGGGGCTGGCTTACTCACCTCAAGAGACCCAGTACTTC. It encodes CASSPLGGLAYSPQETQYF.

The chain employs TRBV27 and TRBJ1-1; 8 positions agree with TRBD1. V shed 8 bases and J 2 bases; nucleotides not matched to a gene: 10. The CDR3 is made up of 15 amino acids. In germline, CDR1 is MNHEY, CDR2 SMNVEV (reference sequence). The CDR3 sequence: CASSRKTGANTEAFF. DNA for the CDR3: TGTGCCAGCTCACGAAAGACAGGGGCAAACACTGAAGCTTTCTTT.

V and J are TRBV6-5 and TRBJ2-3; 9 positions match TRBD2. Germline V CDR1 and CDR2: MNHEY, SVGAGI. This CDR3 spans 15 amino acids. Unmatched junction bases numbered 2, after V lost 0 bases and J lost 4 bases. Written as DNA, the CDR3 is TGTGCCAGCAGTTACTCGCGGGGGGGGTCAGATACGCAGTATTTT. The encoded protein is CASSYSRGGSDTQYF.

J is TRBJ2-1 and V is TRBV19; 9 bases match TRBD2. Germline V gene data show CDR1 as LNHDA and CDR2 as SQIVND (reference sequence). The CDR3 runs 14 residues. The V gene end was trimmed by 7 bases and the J gene end by 6 bases; junction bases not matched to a gene: 7. The CDR3 region has the DNA TGTGCCAGTACAAAGGGACTAGCTCTCAATGAGCAGTTCTTC. This sequence encodes CASTKGLALNEQFF.

The chain links TRBV6-4 to TRBJ2-2; D is possibly TRBD2 (5 bases). Looked up from germline, CDR1 is MRHNA and CDR2 is SNTAGT. The CDR3 is 14 residues long. Trimming stripped 10 bases from V and 3 bases from J, with 15 bases between. The CDR3 DNA reads as TGTGCCACCCAGAGGAGGAAAGACACCGGGGAGCTGTTTTTT. Translation gives CATQRRKDTGELFF.

There are a few counts of this clone. The chain has TRBV29-1 and TRBJ2-2, with 11 nucleotides matching TRBD1. The length of the CDR3 is 15 residues. Germline V gene lookup returns CDR1 SQVTM and CDR2 ANQGSEA. Trimming cost V 6 bases and J 2 bases; bases outside gene matches: 5. The CDR3 sequence: CSVRTGGLNTGELFF. The CDR3 DNA is TGCAGCGTACGGACAGGGGGCTTAAACACCGGGGAGCTGTTTTTT.

This clone was observed a handful of times. This rearrangement joins TRBV7-9 to TRBJ2-7, with D possibly matching TRBD1 (5 bases). Looked up from germline, CDR1 is SEHNR and CDR2 is FQNEAQ (reference sequence). The CDR3 is made up of 13 amino acids. V gave up 3 bases and J gave up 6 bases, with 12 bases separating them. CDR3 DNA sequence: TGTGCCAGCAGCTTGGGGCAATTTTTCGAGCAGTACGTC. It codes for CASSLGQFFEQYV.

The V gene is TRBV4-3, the J gene TRBJ1-6; tentatively, D is TRBD1 (6 bases). This CDR3 spans 17 amino acids. Between the trimmed V and J ends, which lost 4 bases and 7 bases, there was a span of 20 bases. CDR1 is LGHNA and CDR2 is YSLEER in the germline V gene. CDR3 DNA: TGCGCCAGCAGCCCGGGGACCAGGGGATTGGGGAATTCACCCCTCCACTTT. It codes for CASSPGTRGLGNSPLHF.

This chain connects TRBV28 to TRBJ2-6; D possibly corresponds to TRBD2 (7 bases). Per the germline V gene, CDR1 is MDHEN and CDR2 is SYDVKM. This CDR3 has 18 amino acids. V lost 2 bases and J 4 bases, leaving 18 bases between the germline ends. In DNA, the CDR3 is TGTGCCAGCAGTTTAGGGGGGGCGCGGGTATCCGGGGCCAACGTCCTGACTTTC. This translates into CASSLGGARVSGANVLTF.

This chain links TRBV4-3 with TRBJ1-2; D is unclear. Germline loops: CDR1 LGHNA, CDR2 YSLEER. Trimming took off 0 bases at V and 7 bases at J, with 15 bases between the two ends. This CDR3 spans 15 amino acids. CDR3 coding DNA: TGCGCCAGCAGCCAAGATGTGCCGCTCAACGGTGGCTACACCTTC. It yields the protein CASSQDVPLNGGYTF.

The rearrangement joins TRBV28 to TRBJ2-7, with 14 nucleotides matching TRBD2. The CDR3 spans 16 residues. Germline trimming cut 6 bases from V and 2 bases from J; bases unmatched to any gene: 6. Germline assignment: CDR1 MDHEN and CDR2 SYDVKM. The CDR3 here is CASRDKGLAGAYEQYF. CDR3 DNA: TGTGCCAGCAGAGATAAGGGACTAGCGGGAGCCTACGAGCAGTACTTC.

The chain couples TRBV27 to TRBJ1-2, with 8 bases that match TRBD1. The germline gives CDR1 MNHEY, CDR2 SMNVEV (reference sequence). Germline trimming cut 5 bases from V and 8 bases from J; bases unmatched to any gene: 7. The CDR3 length is 13 residues. CDR3 DNA: TGTGCCAGCAGTCAACAGGGGGTAGGAGGCTACACCTTC. It encodes CASSQQGVGGYTF.

The chain uses TRBV5-1 and TRBJ1-1; TRBD1 agrees at 10 bases. The CDR3 totals 13 residues. With 7 bases clipped from V and 8 bases from J, the junction kept 8 bases outside the gene matches. Germline V gene lookup returns CDR1 SGHRS and CDR2 YFSETQ. DNA for the CDR3: TGCGCCAGCCATGACAGGGGGCAGGAAGAAGCTTTCTTT. This encodes CASHDRGQEEAFF. The full variable domain, in which reference TRBV5-1 and TRBJ1-1 provide the parts outside the CDR3, is KAGVTQTPRYLIKTRGQQVTLSCSPISGHRSVSWYQQTPGQGLQFLFEYFSETQRNKGNFPGRFSGRQFSNSRSEMNVSTLELGDSALYLCASHDRGQEEAFFGQGTRLTVV.

The chain joins TRBV6-5 to TRBJ1-1; D unresolved. CDR3 length: 13 amino acids. Trimming took off 5 bases at V and 1 base at J, with 8 bases between the two ends. The germline V gene has CDR1 MNHEY and CDR2 SVGAGI. The CDR3 DNA follows: TGTGCCAGCAGTCCTTATTCGAACACTGAAGCTTTCTTT. Translated: CASSPYSNTEAFF.

The J gene is TRBJ2-5, the V gene TRBV29-1, with 7 bases lining up with TRBD2. CDR1 is SQVTM and CDR2 is ANQGSEA in the germline V gene. J gave up 6 bases and V 7 bases, and 23 bases lay outside the gene matches. The CDR3 consists of 17 residues. The CDR3 spells CSAEGQGGGAGLKTQYF. CDR3 nucleotide sequence: TGCAGCGCAGAGGGGCAGGGCGGCGGAGCGGGGCTGAAGACCCAGTACTTC.

This clone came up once. This rearrangement joins TRBV4-2 to TRBJ2-7; a possible D gene is TRBD2 (6 bases). Germline loops: CDR1 LGHNA, CDR2 YNFKEQ. V lost 1 base and J 6 bases, leaving 13 bases between the germline ends. This CDR3 contains 14 residues. The DNA for the CDR3 is TGTGCCAGCAGCCAAGCGGGGACGGGAGTCGAGCAGTACTTC. Translation: CASSQAGTGVEQYF.

This clone was counted between two and nine times. The chain links TRBV25-1 to TRBJ2-2, with TRBD2 matching over 13 bases. CDR1 MGHDK and CDR2 SYGVNS come from the germline V gene. The CDR3 runs to 17 residues. The V and J ends lost 4 bases and 6 bases, in that order; junction bases with no gene match: 8. The DNA for the CDR3 is TGTGCCAGCAGTGCAATGCAAGGGACTAGCGGGGCCGGGGAGCTGTTTTTT. As protein: CASSAMQGTSGAGELFF.

This chain connects TRBV4-1 to TRBJ1-5, with D possibly TRBD1 on 5 matching bases. The V gene's germline CDR1 is MGHRA and CDR2 YSYEKL. CDR3 length equals 14 residues. V lost 1 base to trimming and J lost 6 bases, with 10 bases between them. The CDR3 DNA reads TGCGCCAGCAGCCAAGCATGGGGGGGTCAGCCCCAGCATTTT. As protein: CASSQAWGGQPQHF.

The chain couples TRBV18 to TRBJ1-5; the D gene is possibly TRBD1 (5 bases). Trimming cost V 6 bases and J 3 bases, with 15 bases left between them. This CDR3 region has 15 residues. Germline V gene sequence: CDR1 KGHSH, CDR2 LQKENI. CDR3 nucleotide sequence: TGTGCCAGCTCCCCGATGCGGGGGAACAATCAGCCCCAGCATTTT. It is translated as CASSPMRGNNQPQHF.

This clone was seen just once. This chain joins TRBV4-3 and TRBJ2-3; 7 bases fit TRBD2. This CDR3 has 13 amino acids. Germline CDR1 reads LGHNA; CDR2 reads YSLEER. The V segment lost 7 bases and the J segment 4 bases; nucleotides outside the gene matches: 5. The CDR3 DNA is TGCGCCAGCAAGGCGCGGGGGTCAGATACGCAGTATTTT. Amino acid sequence: CASKARGSDTQYF.

This clone was counted at least ten times. This chain joins TRBV7-6 and TRBJ1-2; 12 bases fit TRBD1. CDR1 and CDR2 (germline): SGHVS, FNYEAQ. The CDR3 consists of 16 residues. V shed 0 bases, J shed 3 bases, and the junction held 2 bases outside the gene matches. The CDR3: CASSLAGTGGDYGYTF. In nucleotides, the CDR3 is TGTGCCAGCAGCTTAGCCGGGACAGGGGGCGACTATGGCTACACCTTC.